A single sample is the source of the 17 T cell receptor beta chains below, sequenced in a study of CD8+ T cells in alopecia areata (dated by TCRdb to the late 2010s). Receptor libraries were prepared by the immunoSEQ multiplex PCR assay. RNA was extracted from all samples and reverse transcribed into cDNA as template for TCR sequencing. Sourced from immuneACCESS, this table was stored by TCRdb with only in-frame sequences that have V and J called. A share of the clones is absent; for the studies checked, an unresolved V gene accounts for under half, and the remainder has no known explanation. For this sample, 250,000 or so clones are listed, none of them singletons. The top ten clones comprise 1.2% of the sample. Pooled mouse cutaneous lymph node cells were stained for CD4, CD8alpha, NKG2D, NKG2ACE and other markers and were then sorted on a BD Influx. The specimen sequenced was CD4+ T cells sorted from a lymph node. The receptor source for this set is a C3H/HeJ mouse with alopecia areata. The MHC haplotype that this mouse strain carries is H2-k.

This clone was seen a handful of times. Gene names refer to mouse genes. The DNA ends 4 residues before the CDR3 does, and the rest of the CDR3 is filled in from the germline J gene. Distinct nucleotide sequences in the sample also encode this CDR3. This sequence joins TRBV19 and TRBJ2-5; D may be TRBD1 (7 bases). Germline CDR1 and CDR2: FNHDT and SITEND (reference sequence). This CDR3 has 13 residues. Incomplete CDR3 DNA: TGTGCCAGCAGTATCCAGGGGGGAGAC. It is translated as CASSIQGGD. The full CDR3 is CASSIQGGDTQYF.

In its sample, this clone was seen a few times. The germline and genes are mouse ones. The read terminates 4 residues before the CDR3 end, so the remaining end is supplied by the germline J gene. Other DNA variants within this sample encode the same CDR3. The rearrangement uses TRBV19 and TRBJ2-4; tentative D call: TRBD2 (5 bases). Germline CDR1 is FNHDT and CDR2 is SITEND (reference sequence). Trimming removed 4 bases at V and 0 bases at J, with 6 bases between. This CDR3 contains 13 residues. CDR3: CASSWGSQNTLYF. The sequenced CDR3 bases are TGTGCCAGCAGTTGGGGTAGTCAAAAC.

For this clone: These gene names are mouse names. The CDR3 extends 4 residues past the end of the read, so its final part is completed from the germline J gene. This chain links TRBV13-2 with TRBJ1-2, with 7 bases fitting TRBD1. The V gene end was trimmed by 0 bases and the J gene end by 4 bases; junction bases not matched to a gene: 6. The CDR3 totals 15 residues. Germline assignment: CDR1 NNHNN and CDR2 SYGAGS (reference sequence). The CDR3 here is CASGDAWQGGSDYTF. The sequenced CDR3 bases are TGTGCCAGCGGTGATGCATGGCAGGGGGGCTCC.

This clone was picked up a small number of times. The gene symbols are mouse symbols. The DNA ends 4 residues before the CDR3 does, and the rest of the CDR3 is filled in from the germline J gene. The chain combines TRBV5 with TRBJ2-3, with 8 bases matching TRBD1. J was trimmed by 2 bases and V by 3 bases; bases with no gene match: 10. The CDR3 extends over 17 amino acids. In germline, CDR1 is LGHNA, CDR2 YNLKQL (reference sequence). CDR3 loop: CASSQDRAGLIAETLYF. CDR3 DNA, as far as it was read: TGTGCCAGCAGCCAGGACAGGGCTGGACTGATTGCAGAA.

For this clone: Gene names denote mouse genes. The CDR3 protein is CASSDRGIDAEQFF. CDR3 DNA, as far as it was read: TGTGCCAGCAGTGACAGGGGAATTGATGCT. The chain uses TRBV13-3 and TRBJ2-1, with D possibly being TRBD1 (6 bases). The missing CDR3 end, 4 residues past where the read stops, is filled in from the germline J gene. CDR3 length equals 14 residues. CDR1 and CDR2 from the germline V gene are NNHDY and SYVADS. Trimming removed 2 bases at V and 5 bases at J, with 11 bases between.

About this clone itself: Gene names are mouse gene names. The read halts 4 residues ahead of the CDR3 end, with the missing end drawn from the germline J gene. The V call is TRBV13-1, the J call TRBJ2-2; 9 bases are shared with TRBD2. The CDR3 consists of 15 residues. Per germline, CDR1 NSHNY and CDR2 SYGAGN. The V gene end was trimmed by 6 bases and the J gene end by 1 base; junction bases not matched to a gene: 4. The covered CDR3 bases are TGTGCCAGCACCCCTGGGGGGGGAAACACCGGG. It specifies CASTPGGGNTG. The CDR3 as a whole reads CASTPGGGNTGQLYF.

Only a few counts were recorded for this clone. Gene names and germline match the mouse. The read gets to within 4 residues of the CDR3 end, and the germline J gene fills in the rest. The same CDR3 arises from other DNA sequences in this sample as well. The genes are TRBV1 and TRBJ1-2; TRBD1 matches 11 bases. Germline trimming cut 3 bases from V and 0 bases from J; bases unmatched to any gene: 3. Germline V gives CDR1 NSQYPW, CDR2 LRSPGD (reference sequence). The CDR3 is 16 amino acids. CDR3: CTCSAPGQGANSDYTF. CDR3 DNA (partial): TGCACCTGCAGTGCCCCGGGACAGGGGGCAAACTCC.

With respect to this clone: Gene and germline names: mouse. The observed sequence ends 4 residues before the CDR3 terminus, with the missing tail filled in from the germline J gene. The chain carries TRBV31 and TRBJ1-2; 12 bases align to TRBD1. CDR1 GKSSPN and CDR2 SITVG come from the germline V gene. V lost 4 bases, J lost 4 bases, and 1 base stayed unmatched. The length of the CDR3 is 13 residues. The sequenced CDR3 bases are TGTGCCTGGACGGGACAGGGGGCCTCC. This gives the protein CAWTGQGAS. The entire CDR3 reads CAWTGQGASDYTF. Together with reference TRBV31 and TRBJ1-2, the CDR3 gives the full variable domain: AQTIHQWPVAEIKAVGSPLSLGCTIKGKSSPNLYWYWQATGGTLQQLFYSITVGQVESVVQLNLSASRPKDDQFILSTEKLLLSHSGFYLCAWTGQGASDYTFGSGTRLLVI.

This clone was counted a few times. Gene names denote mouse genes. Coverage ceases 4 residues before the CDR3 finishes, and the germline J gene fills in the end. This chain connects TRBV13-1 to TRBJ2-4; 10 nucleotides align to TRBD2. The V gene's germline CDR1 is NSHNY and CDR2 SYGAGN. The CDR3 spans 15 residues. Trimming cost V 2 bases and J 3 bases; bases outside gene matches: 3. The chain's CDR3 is CASSETGGYQNTLYF. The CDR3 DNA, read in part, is TGTGCCAGCAGTGAGACTGGGGGGTACCAAAAC.

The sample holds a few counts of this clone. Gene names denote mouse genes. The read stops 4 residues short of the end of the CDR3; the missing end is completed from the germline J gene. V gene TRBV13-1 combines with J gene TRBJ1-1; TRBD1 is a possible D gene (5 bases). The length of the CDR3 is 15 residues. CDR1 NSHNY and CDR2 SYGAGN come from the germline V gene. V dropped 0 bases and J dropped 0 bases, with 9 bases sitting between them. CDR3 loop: CASSDDIRANTEVFF. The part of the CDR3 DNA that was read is TGTGCCAGCAGTGATGATATCAGGGCAAACACA.

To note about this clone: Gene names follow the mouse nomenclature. The CDR3 protein is CASSQTGKDTGQLYF. The sequenced part of the CDR3 DNA is TGTGCCAGCAGCCAGACAGGGAAGGACACCGGG. The chain combines TRBV5 with TRBJ2-2; 7 bases are a match to TRBD1. The CDR3 end is not reached by the read, which stops 4 residues before it; the germline J gene fills it in. V shed 3 bases, J shed 3 bases, and the junction held 4 bases outside the gene matches. Germline CDR1 reads LGHNA; CDR2 reads YNLKQL (reference sequence). CDR3 length: 15 amino acids.

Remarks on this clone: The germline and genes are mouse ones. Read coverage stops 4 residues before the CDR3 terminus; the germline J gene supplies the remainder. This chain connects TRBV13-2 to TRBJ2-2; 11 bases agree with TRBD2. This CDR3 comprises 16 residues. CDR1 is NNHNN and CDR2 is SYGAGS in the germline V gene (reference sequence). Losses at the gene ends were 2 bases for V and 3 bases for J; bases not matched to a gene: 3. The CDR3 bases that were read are TGTGCCAGCGGTGACCGGGACTGGGGGTACACCGGG. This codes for CASGDRDWGYTG. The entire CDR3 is CASGDRDWGYTGQLYF.

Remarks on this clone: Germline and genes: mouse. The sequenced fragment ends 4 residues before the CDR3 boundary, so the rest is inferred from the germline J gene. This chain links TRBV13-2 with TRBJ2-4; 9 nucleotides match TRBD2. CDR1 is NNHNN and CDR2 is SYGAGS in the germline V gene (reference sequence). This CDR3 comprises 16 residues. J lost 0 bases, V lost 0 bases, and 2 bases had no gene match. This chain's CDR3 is CASGDVWGGSQNTLYF. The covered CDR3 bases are TGTGCCAGCGGTGATGTCTGGGGGGGGAGTCAAAAC.

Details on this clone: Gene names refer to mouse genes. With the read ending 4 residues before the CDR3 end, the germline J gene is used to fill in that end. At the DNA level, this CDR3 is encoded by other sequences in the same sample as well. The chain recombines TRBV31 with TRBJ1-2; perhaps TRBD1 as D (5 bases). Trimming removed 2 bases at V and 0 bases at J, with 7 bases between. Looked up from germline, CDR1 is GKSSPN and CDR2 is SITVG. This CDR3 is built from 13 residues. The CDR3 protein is CAWSRGANSDYTF. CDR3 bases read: TGTGCCTGGAGTAGGGGTGCAAACTCC. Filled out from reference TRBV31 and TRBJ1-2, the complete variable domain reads AQTIHQWPVAEIKAVGSPLSLGCTIKGKSSPNLYWYWQATGGTLQQLFYSITVGQVESVVQLNLSASRPKDDQFILSTEKLLLSHSGFYLCAWSRGANSDYTFGSGTRLLVI.

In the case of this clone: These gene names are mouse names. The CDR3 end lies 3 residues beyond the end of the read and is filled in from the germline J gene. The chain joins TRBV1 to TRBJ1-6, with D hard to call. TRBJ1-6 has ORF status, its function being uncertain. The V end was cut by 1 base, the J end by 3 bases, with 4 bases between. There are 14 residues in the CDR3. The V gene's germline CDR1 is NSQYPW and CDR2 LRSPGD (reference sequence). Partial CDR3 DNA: TGCACCTGCAGTGCAGGGGTCTATAATTCGCCC. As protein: CTCSAGVYNSP. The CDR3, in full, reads CTCSAGVYNSPLYF.

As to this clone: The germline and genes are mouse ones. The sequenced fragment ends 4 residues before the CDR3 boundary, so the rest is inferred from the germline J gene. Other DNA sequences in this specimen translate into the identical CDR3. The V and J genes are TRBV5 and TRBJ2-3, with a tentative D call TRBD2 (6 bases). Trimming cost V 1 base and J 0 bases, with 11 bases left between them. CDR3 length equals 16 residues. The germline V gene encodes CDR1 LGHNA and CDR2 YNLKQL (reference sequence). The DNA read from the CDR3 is TGTGCCAGCAGCCAAGTCTGGGGCTCTAGTGCAGAA. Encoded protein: CASSQVWGSSAE. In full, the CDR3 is CASSQVWGSSAETLYF.

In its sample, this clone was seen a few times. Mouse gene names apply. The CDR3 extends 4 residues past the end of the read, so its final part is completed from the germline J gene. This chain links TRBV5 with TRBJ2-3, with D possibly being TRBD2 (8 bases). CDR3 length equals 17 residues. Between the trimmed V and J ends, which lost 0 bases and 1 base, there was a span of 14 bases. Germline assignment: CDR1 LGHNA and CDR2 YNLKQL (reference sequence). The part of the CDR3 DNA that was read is TGTGCCAGCAGCCAAGATCCAGGGGGGGCCCGTGCAGAA. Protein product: CASSQDPGGARAE. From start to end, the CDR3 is CASSQDPGGARAETLYF.